This T cell receptor beta chain comes out of a study of blood T cell repertoires in COVID-19. Study background: Acute and convalescent COVID-19 specimens originated in the United States, Italy and Spain. PBMCs, B-cell-depleted T cells, or T cells provided the cDNA or gDNA that made up the material.

V lost 1 base and J lost 8; bases outside the gene matches: 6. The germline CDR1 and CDR2 sequences are MDHEN and SYDVKM. The CDR3 extends over 14 amino acids. Original data processing: Nucleated cell counts were estimated from reference gene primer amplification. Sequencing was performed with immunoSEQ multiplex PCR; in TCRdb, only in-frame clones are kept and a portion is missing. For V, J and clone size, that table is used; D and trimming come from the DNA. The table includes some 200,000 clones, approximately 86% detected once. V gene TRBV28 combines with J gene TRBJ1-2; TRBD1 matches 8 bases. The sequenced material came from peripheral blood. The clonotype comes from a middle-aged man with active or convalescent COVID-19. This CDR3 reads CASSLSDRVLGYTF. CDR3 DNA sequence: TGTGCCAGCAGTTTATCGGACAGGGTGCTCGGCTACACCTTC.